This T cell receptor (beta chain) was identified during a study of blood T cell repertoires in COVID-19. This CDR3 comprises 13 residues. The V end lost 5 bases, the J end lost 0 bases, and 8 bases lay between the germline ends. CDR1 and CDR2 from the germline V gene are MGHDK and SYGVNS. Methods used by the authors: Researchers report that nucleated cell counts were estimated from reference gene primer amplification. Assay used: immunoSEQ multiplex PCR; TCRdb lists only in-frame clones, some missing. The V and J calls and clone size were taken over from that table, and D and trimming were inferred from the DNA. The sample consists of about 150,000 clones, about four fifths of them appearing once.

The source material was peripheral blood. The origin of this receptor is a man aged 55-75 years with acute or convalescent COVID-19. The V and J genes are TRBV25-1 and TRBJ2-7; tentative D call: TRBD2 (6 bases). The CDR3 DNA sequence: TGTGCCAGCAGTCACGGGGGCTCCTACGAGCAGTACTTC. Encoded protein: CASSHGGSYEQYF.